Sequencing of this T cell receptor (beta chain) was carried out in a study of long-term antiretroviral therapy in people with HIV. Study-wide findings and caveats: Blood obtained between about 2004 and 2017 may reflect older ART regimens. Whichever time point was examined, clones expanded before ART dominated the repertoire.

Running of the v3.0 immunoSEQ assay took place at survey level. TCRdb keeps only in-frame clones here, not all; method: immunoSEQ multiplex PCR. The data contain some 8,900 clones, roughly four fifths of them singletons. Worth noting for this clone: The target antigen is unknown.

HIV-positive participants all received treatment in the United States. Samples held about 1-11 million cryopreserved PBMC before DNA extraction. Source: unsorted PBMCs, taken 1.8 years before starting antiretroviral therapy. This TCR was sampled from a middle-aged man with HIV.

The CDR3 DNA follows: TGCGCCAGCAGCCCAGCCCCCAGGGGATCGAACACTGAAGCTTTCTTT. Its translation is CASSPAPRGSNTEAFF. This chain joins TRBV5-1 and TRBJ1-1, with a tentative D call TRBD1 (6 bases). This CDR3 is 16 amino acids long. Deletions cut 4 bases from V and 1 base from J, with 17 bases between. CDR1 and CDR2 from the germline V gene are SGHRS and YFSETQ.